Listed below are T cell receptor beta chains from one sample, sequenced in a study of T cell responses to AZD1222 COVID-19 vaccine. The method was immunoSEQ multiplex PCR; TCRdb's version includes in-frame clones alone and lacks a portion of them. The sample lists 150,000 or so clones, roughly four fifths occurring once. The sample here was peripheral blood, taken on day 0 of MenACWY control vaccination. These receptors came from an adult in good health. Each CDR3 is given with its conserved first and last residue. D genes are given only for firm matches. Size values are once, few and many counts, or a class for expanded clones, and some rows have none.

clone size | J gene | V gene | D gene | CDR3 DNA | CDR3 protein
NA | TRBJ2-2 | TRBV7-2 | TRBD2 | TGTGCCAGCAGCTTCGGCGGGGGGCGCACCGGGGAGCTGTTTTTT | CASSFGGGRTGELFF
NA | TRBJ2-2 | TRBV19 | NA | TGTGCCAGTAGTGCAACAGGGAACACCGGGGAGCTGTTTTTT | CASSATGNTGELFF
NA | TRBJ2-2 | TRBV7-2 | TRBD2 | TGTGCCAGCAGCCCACCTGGTCTGACTAGCGGGGCCGGGGAGCTGTTTTTT | CASSPPGLTSGAGELFF
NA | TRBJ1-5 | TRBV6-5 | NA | TGTGCCAGCAGTTTAGGCCAGGGCCCCAATCAGCCCCAGCATTTT | CASSLGQGPNQPQHF
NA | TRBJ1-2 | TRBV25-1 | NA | TGTGCCAGCAGTGAGGCAGGGGTTCAAACTAACTATGGCTACACCTTC | CASSEAGVQTNYGYTF
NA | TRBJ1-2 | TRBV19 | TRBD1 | TGTGCCAGTACCGACATCACAGACAGGGACTATGGCTACACCTTC | CASTDITDRDYGYTF
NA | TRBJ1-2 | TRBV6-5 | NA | TGTGCCAGCAGTAGAGCCCAAATGGGCTATGGCTACACCTTC | CASSRAQMGYGYTF
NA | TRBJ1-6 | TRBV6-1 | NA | TGTGCCAGCAGTGAAAACAAGGGATCAAATTCACCCCTCCACTTT | CASSENKGSNSPLHF
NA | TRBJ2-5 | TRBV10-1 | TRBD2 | TGCGCCAGCAGTCCCGGGACTAGTGGGACCCAGTACTTC | CASSPGTSGTQYF
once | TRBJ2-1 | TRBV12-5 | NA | TGTGCTAGTGCCCTCTACAATGAGCAGTTCTTC | CASALYNEQFF
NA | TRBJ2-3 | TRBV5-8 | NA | TGTGCCAGCAGCTTGGAAGCGGACACAGATACGCAGTATTTT | CASSLEADTDTQYF
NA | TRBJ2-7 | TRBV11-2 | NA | TGTGCCAGCAGCTTGATCAGTTACGAGCAGTACTTC | CASSLISYEQYF
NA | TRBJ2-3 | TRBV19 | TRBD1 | TGTGCCAGTAGCGGGACAGGGTGGACAGATACGCAGTATTTT | CASSGTGWTDTQYF
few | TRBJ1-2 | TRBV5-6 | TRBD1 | TGTGCCAGCAGCTTGAGGCAGGGGGACGGCTACACCTTC | CASSLRQGDGYTF
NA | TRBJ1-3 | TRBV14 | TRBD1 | TGTGCCAGCAGCCAAGGGGGGGACAGATTCTCGTCTGGAAACACCATATATTTT | CASSQGGDRFSSGNTIYF
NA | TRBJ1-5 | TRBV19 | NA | TGTGCCAGCTCCGAGCTCAATACAGGGAGCAATCAGCCCCAGCATTTT | CASSELNTGSNQPQHF
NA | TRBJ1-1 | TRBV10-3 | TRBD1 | TGTGCCATCAGTGGGACAGGGTCGGACACTGAAGCTTTCTTT | CAISGTGSDTEAFF
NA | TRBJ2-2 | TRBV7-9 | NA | TGTGCCAGCATCGCGGGATCGACGAACACCGGGGAGCTGTTTTTT | CASIAGSTNTGELFF
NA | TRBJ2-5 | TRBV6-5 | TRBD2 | TGTGCCAGCAGTTACTTTAGCGGGCTTAAGGAGACCCAGTACTTC | CASSYFSGLKETQYF
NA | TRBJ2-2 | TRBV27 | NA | TGTGCCAGCAGTTGGTACAGCGCGAACACCGGGGAGCTGTTTTTT | CASSWYSANTGELFF
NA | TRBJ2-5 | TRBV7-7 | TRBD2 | TGTGCCAGCAGCTTCCGGGGGGGACCCTCAGAGACCCAGTACTTC | CASSFRGGPSETQYF
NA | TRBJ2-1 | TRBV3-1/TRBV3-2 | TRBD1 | TGTGCCAGCAGCTATCAACCCGGGACAGGGGGAGGGCAGTTCTTC | CASSYQPGTGGGQFF
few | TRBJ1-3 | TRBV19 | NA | TGTGCCAGTACCACAGGGTTCGGAAACACCATATATTTT | CASTTGFGNTIYF
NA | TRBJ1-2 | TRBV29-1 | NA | TGCAGCGGCGGGACCGGGGCTAACTATGGCTACACCTTC | CSGGTGANYGYTF
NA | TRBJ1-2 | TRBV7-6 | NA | TGTGCCAGCAGCTTATCCCCCGACAGACCTTCTGACTACACCTTC | CASSLSPDRPSDYTF
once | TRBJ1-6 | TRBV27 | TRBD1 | TGTGCCAGCAGTGCGACAGGGGTAATAGGTTCACCCCTCCACTTT | CASSATGVIGSPLHF
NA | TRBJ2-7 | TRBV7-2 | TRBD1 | TGTGCCAGCAGCTCGGACAGGGGGCCCTACGAGCAGTACTTC | CASSSDRGPYEQYF